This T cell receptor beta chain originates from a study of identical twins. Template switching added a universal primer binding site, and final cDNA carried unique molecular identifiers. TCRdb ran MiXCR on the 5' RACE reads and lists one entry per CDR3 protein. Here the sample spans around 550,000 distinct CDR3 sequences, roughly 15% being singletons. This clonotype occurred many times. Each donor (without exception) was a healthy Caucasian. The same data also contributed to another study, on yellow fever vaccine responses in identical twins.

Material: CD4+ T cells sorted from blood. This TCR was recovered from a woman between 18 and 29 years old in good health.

The CDR3 DNA sequence: TGTGCCAGCAGTCGGAGCTCTGGGGCCAACGTCCTGACTTTC. Encoded protein: CASSRSSGANVLTF. The chain employs TRBV12-3 or TRBV12-4 and TRBJ2-6; D gene unclear. This CDR3 contains 14 residues. The V gene lost 5 bases and the J gene lost 0 bases, with 5 bases spanning the gap.